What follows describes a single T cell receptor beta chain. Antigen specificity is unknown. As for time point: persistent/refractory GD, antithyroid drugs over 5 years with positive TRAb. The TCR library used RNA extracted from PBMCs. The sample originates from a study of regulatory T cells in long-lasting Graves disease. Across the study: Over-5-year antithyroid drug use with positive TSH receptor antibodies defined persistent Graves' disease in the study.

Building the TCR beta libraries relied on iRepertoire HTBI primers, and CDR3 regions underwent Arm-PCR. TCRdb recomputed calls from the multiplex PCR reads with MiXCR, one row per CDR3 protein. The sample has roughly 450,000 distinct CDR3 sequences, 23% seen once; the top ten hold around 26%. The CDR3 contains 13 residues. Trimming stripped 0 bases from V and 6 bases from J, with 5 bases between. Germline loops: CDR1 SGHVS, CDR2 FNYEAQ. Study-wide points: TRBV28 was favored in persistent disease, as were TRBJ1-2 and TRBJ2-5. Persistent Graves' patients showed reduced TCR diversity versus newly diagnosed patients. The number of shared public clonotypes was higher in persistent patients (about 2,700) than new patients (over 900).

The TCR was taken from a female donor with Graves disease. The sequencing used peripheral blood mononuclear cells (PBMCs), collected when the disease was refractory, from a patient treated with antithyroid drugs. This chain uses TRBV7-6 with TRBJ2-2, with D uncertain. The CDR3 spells CASSLALPGELFF. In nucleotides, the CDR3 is TGTGCCAGCAGCTTAGCTCTTCCCGGGGAGCTGTTTTTT.